This record covers a single TCR beta chain. Its antigen is currently unknown. This entry belongs to a study of breast tumors, draining lymph nodes, adjacent tissues. V was clipped by 1 base and J by 6 bases; unmatched bases: 3. The CDR3 consists of 14 residues. CDR1 KGHSH and CDR2 LQKENI come from the germline V gene. TCRdb re-called the multiplex PCR reads through MiXCR, storing one row per CDR3 protein. The data show 200,000 or so distinct CDR3 sequences, about 32% seen once. Samples came from axillary lymph nodes draining the breast cancer. Study-level findings and limits: Findings are consistent with lymph node origin and intratumoral expansion of most tumor T cells. Data only fit, rather than demonstrated, lymph node origin of most tumor T cells. Compared with lymph nodes, tumors were less diverse; compared with nontumor tissue, more. Compared with basal-like, luminal-like tumors shared significantly more repertoire with nontumor tissue.

V is TRBV18 and J is TRBJ1-2; 9 bases align to TRBD1. What was sequenced was axillary lymph node tissue. The clonotype comes from a female donor with breast cancer. Some clones in this sample may be carry-over from other donors' samples. The CDR3 nucleotides read TGTGCCAGCTCACCACGGACAGGGGTTGATGGCTACACCTTC. It yields the protein CASSPRTGVDGYTF.